This is a list of T cell receptor beta chains from one sample in a study of blood T cell repertoires in COVID-19. The table came from immunoSEQ multiplex PCR; TCRdb's copy has only in-frame clones and leaves some out. Of under 300,000 clones in the sample, about 89% were seen once. What was sequenced was PBMCs or T cells enriched from blood (not recorded which). The receptors were gathered from a woman in her forties who had recovered from COVID-19. CDR3s include the opening cysteine and the closing phenylalanine or tryptophan. Fields, in order: V gene, clone size, J gene, CDR3 length, D gene, CDR3 protein, CDR3 DNA. A D gene is named only where the DNA matches it firmly. Clone size appears in some rows only: once, few, many, or a class for an expanded clone.

>TRBV5-5|.|TRBJ2-3|14|TRBD1
CASSLAGGGDTQYF
TGTGCCAGCAGCTTGGCAGGGGGCGGCGATACGCAGTATTTT
>TRBV9|once|TRBJ2-1|15|TRBD2
CASSAIAGSYNEQFF
TGTGCCAGCAGCGCGATAGCGGGCTCCTACAATGAGCAGTTCTTC
>TRBV7-2|.|TRBJ2-1|16|.
CASSPSSGQHKSGQFF
TGTGCCAGCAGCCCAAGTAGCGGCCAGCACAAGAGCGGGCAGTTCTTC
>TRBV4-1|.|TRBJ1-1|13|TRBD1
CASSQGRDSEAFF
TGCGCCAGCAGCCAAGGAAGGGACAGCGAAGCTTTCTTT
>TRBV5-1|.|TRBJ1-1|15|TRBD1
CASSQTDRGYTEAFF
TGCGCCAGCAGCCAGACTGACAGGGGGTACACTGAAGCTTTCTTT
>TRBV24-1|.|TRBJ1-1|19|.
CATTKDEILPGNPPTEAFF
TGTGCCACCACCAAAGACGAAATATTACCGGGAAATCCCCCCACTGAAGCTTTCTTT
>TRBV19|.|TRBJ1-2|16|TRBD1
CASSPYDGTGFYGYTF
TGTGCCAGTAGTCCGTATGATGGGACAGGGTTTTATGGCTACACCTTC
>TRBV11-2|.|TRBJ2-7|17|TRBD1
CASSLVGRRTGGNEQYF
TGTGCCAGCAGCTTAGTCGGACGGCGGACAGGGGGCAACGAGCAGTACTTC
>TRBV10-3|.|TRBJ1-5|14|.
CAISGAGANQPQHF
TGTGCCATCAGTGGGGCAGGGGCTAATCAGCCCCAGCATTTT
>TRBV5-1|.|TRBJ2-1|16|TRBD2
CASSTGGLAGFNEQFF
TGCGCCAGCAGCACTGGGGGACTAGCGGGCTTCAATGAGCAGTTCTTC
>TRBV29-1|.|TRBJ2-7|15|TRBD2
CSVVLLAGGLYEQYF
TGCAGCGTCGTCCTACTAGCGGGGGGGCTGTACGAGCAGTACTTC